The sequence of this TCR beta chain was determined in a study of blood T cell repertoires in COVID-19. Background on the study: Italy, Spain and the United States were the sources of the convalescent and acute COVID-19 samples. Nucleic acid was either cDNA or gDNA, and it came from T cells, B-cell-depleted T cells, or PBMCs.

The germline V gene has CDR1 SNHLY and CDR2 FYNNEI. Germline trimming cut 6 bases from V and 4 bases from J; bases unmatched to any gene: 11. The CDR3 is 17 amino acids. Assay used: immunoSEQ multiplex PCR; TCRdb lists only in-frame clones, some missing. The sample consists of about 120,000 clones, around 89% of them appearing once. The chain joins TRBV2 to TRBJ1-4; TRBD1 aligns across 10 bases. The receptor was derived from a human donor with acute or convalescent COVID-19. The donor label of this sample is uncertain. The sequenced material came from peripheral blood. The DNA of the CDR3 is TGTGCCAGCAGGACACCTAGGGACAGGGGATTTAATGAAAAACTGTTTTTT. This codes for CASRTPRDRGFNEKLFF. The full variable domain, completed using reference TRBV2 and TRBJ1-4, is EPEVTQTPSHQVTQMGQEVILRCVPISNHLYFYWYRQILGQKVEFLVSFYNNEISEKSEIFDDQFSVERPDGSNFTLKIRSTKLEDSAMYFCASRTPRDRGFNEKLFFGSGTQLSVL.